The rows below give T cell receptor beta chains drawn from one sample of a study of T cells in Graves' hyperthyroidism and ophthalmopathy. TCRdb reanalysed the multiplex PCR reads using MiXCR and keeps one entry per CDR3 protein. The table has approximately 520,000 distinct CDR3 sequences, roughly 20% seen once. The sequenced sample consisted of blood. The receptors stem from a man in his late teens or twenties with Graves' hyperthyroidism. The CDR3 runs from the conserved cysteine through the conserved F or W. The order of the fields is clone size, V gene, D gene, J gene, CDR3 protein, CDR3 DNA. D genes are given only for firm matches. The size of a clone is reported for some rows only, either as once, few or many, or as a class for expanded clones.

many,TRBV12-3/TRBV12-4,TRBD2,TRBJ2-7,CASKGTSGGYEQYF,TGTGCCAGCAAGGGGACTAGCGGTGGATACGAGCAGTACTTC
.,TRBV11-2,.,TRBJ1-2,CASSLRGPGIYGYTF,TGTGCCAGCAGCTTACGAGGACCAGGGATTTATGGCTACACCTTC
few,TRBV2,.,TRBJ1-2,CASSEALRVGYTF,TGTGCCAGCAGTGAAGCGCTCAGGGTTGGCTACACCTTC
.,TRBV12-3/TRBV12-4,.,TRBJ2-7,CASSLALGNEQYF,TGTGCCAGCAGTTTAGCGCTGGGAAACGAGCAGTACTTC
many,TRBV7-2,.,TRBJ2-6,CASSLAGQFVSGANVLTF,TGTGCCAGCAGCTTAGCCGGACAGTTTGTCTCTGGGGCCAACGTCCTGACTTTC
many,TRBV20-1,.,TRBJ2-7,CSAKLGGLHEQYF,TGCAGTGCGAAATTGGGGGGGCTCCACGAGCAGTACTTC
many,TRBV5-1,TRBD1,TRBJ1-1,CASSPGTGGLNTEAFF,TGCGCCAGCAGCCCGGGGACAGGGGGCTTGAACACTGAAGCTTTCTTT
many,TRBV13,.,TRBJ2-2,CASSLITITGELFF,TGTGCCAGCAGCCTTATCACTATCACCGGGGAGCTGTTTTTT
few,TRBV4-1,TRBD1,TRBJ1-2,CASSDYRDRVNYGYTF,TGCGCCAGCAGCGACTACCGGGACAGGGTAAACTATGGCTACACCTTC
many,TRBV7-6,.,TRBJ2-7,CASSLAAGAYEQYF,TGTGCCAGCAGCTTAGCGGCCGGGGCCTACGAGCAGTACTTC
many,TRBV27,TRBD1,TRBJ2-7,CASSQGQQYEQYF,TGTGCCAGCAGCCAGGGACAGCAGTACGAGCAGTACTTC
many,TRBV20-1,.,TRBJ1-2,CSAGTSGYTF,TGCAGTGCAGGGACGTCTGGCTACACCTTC
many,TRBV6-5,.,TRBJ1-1,CASSYSGLPPRTEAFF,TGTGCCAGCAGTTACTCGGGGCTCCCACCTCGCACTGAAGCTTTCTTT
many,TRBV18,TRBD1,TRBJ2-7,CASSPPQRTGGLEQYF,TGTGCCAGCTCACCACCGCAGCGGACAGGGGGTTTGGAGCAGTACTTC
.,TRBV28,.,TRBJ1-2,CASSSTQGGYYGYTF,TGTGCCAGCAGTTCGACACAGGGTGGCTACTATGGCTACACCTTC
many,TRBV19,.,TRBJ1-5,CASSAGGDSNQPQHF,TGTGCCAGTAGTGCCGGGGGGGACAGCAATCAGCCCCAGCATTTT
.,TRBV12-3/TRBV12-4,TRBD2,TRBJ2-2,CASSFGGRAGELFF,TGTGCCAGCAGTTTTGGCGGGAGAGCCGGGGAGCTGTTTTTT
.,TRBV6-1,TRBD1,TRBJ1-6,CASSEFGTGGSSLHF,TGTGCCAGCAGTGAATTTGGGACAGGGGGTTCGTCCCTCCACTTT
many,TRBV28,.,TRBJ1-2,CASRTGTNYGYTF,TGTGCCAGCAGAACAGGGACTAACTATGGCTACACCTTC
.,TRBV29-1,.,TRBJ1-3,CSVVGGLPGNTIYF,TGCAGCGTCGTGGGGGGATTACCTGGAAACACCATATATTTT